Sequencing of this T cell receptor (beta chain) was carried out in a study of blood T cell repertoires in COVID-19. As for the study in general: Acute and convalescent COVID-19 samples came from the United States, Italy and Spain.

The assay was immunoSEQ multiplex PCR, and TCRdb's table has in-frame clones only and misses some. The table lists about 130,000 clones, approximately 84% of them singletons, with under 15% in the top ten. V lost 5 bases to trimming and J lost 1 base, with 6 bases between them. Germline V gives CDR1 SGHAT, CDR2 FQNNGV. The length of the CDR3 is 13 residues. The rearrangement uses TRBV11-2 and TRBJ1-3; D unresolved. Material for sequencing was peripheral blood. The source is a woman aged 25 to 39 who had recovered from COVID-19. The DNA of the CDR3 is TGTGCCAGCAGCCGACTTTCTGGAAACACCATATATTTT. It codes for CASSRLSGNTIYF.